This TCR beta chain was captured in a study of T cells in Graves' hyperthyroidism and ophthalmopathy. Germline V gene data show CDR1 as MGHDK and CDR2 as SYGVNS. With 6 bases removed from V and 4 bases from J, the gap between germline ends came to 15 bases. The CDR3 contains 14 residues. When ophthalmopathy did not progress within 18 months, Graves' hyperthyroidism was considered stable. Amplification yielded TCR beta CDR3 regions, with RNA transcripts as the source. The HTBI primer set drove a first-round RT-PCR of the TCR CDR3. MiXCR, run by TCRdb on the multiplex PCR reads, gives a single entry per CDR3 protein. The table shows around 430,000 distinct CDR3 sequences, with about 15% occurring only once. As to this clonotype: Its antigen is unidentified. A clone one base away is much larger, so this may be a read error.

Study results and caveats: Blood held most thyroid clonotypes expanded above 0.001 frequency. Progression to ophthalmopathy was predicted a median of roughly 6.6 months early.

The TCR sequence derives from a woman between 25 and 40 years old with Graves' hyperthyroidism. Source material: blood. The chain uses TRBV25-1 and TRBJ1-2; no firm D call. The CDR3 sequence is CASSLGAGGYGYTF. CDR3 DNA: TGTGCCAGCAGCTTAGGAGCCGGCGGCTATGGCTACACCTTC.